The 25 T cell receptor beta chains in this list originate from one sample, sequenced in a study of T cell repertoires in cytomegalovirus infection. Their antigen targets remain unknown. Each CDR3 protein is one row after TCRdb ran MiXCR on the reads. The table shows some 480,000 distinct CDR3 sequences, with 33% occurring only once. The sequences come from cultured PBMCs, collected from culture after CMV antigen stimulation. All receptors come from a human donor in good health (CMV status not recorded). Some clones in this sample may be carry-over from other donors' samples.

The rearrangement joins TRBV27 to TRBJ1-2, with a possible D match to TRBD1 (5 bases). The V end was cut by 8 bases, the J end by 4 bases, with 20 bases between. The CDR3 spans 15 residues. Germline V gene sequence: CDR1 MNHEY, CDR2 SMNVEV (reference sequence). DNA for the CDR3: TGTGCCAGCTCCTTAGGGGTTCCCACCTCCTATGGCTACACCTTC. Protein product: CASSLGVPTSYGYTF.

This chain links TRBV6-2 or TRBV6-3 with TRBJ2-7, with D possibly TRBD2 on 6 matching bases. From germline, CDR1 is MNHEY and CDR2 SVGEGT. The CDR3 consists of 21 residues. The V end was cut by 3 bases, the J end by 3 bases, with 33 bases between. The CDR3 nucleotides are TGTGCCAGCAGTTATCGGTTGTTCTCGGAGGGGACCCAGATCCGTTTCTACGAGCAGTACTTC. Its translation: CASSYRLFSEGTQIRFYEQYF.

This clonotype has just a few counts. The chain has TRBV11-2 and TRBJ1-3; D not resolved. V lost 2 bases to trimming and J lost 3 bases, with 14 bases between them. CDR1 and CDR2 from the germline V gene are SGHAT and FQNNGV. CDR3 length: 16 residues. The CDR3 nucleotides read TGTGCCAGCAGCTTATCGGCCACAGATTATGGAAACACCATATATTTT. Amino acids: CASSLSATDYGNTIYF.

V is TRBV29-1 and J is TRBJ2-7; D remains unclear. CDR1 is SQVTM and CDR2 is ANQGSEA in the germline V gene. Trimming cost V 5 bases and J 4 bases, with 9 bases left between them. The CDR3 length is 11 residues. The CDR3 protein is CSVSSLYEQYF. The DNA of the CDR3 is TGCAGCGTTTCGAGTCTATACGAGCAGTACTTC.

The V call is TRBV19, the J call TRBJ2-1; 9 nucleotides match TRBD2. CDR3 size: 16 residues. Per the germline V gene, CDR1 is LNHDA and CDR2 is SQIVND (reference sequence). After removal of 6 bases from V and 4 bases from J, the junction contained 10 bases not matched to a gene. The CDR3, as DNA: TGTGCCAGTAGCGAAGCCGGGACTAGCACTTACAATGAGCAGTTCTTC. This gives the protein CASSEAGTSTYNEQFF.

A remark on this clonotype: Likely a read error: the CDR3 ends without its conserved phenylalanine or tryptophan. CDR3 loop: CSAGRQATNTEAFL. DNA of the CDR3: TGCAGTGCTGGGAGACAGGCTACGAACACTGAAGCTTTCCTT. The chain recombines TRBV20-1 with TRBJ1-1; tentative D call: TRBD1 (6 bases). Deletions cut 5 bases from V and 1 base from J, with 14 bases between. The CDR3 spans 14 residues. The V gene's germline CDR1 is DFQATT and CDR2 SNEGSKA (reference sequence).

This clonotype was detected a few times. The chain recombines TRBV7-2 with TRBJ2-2; TRBD2 aligns across 8 bases. Germline CDR1 SGHTA, CDR2 FQGNSA. Losses at the gene ends were 8 bases for V and 3 bases for J; bases not matched to a gene: 5. The length of the CDR3 is 14 residues. In DNA form, the CDR3 reads TGTGCCAGCGCGGGGGGCACTTACACCGGGGAGCTGTTTTTT. It translates to CASAGGTYTGELFF. Full variable domain (remainder filled in from reference TRBV7-2 and TRBJ2-2): GAGVSQSPSNKVTEKGKDVELRCDPISGHTALYWYRQSLGQGLEFLIYFQGNSAPDKSGLPSDRFSAERTGGSVSTLTIQRTQQEDSAVYLCASAGGTYTGELFFGEGSRLTVL.

This clonotype was seen a handful of times. The chain couples TRBV28 to TRBJ2-1; D unresolved. V lost 8 bases and J 6 bases, leaving 17 bases between the germline ends. CDR1 and CDR2 (germline): MDHEN, SYDVKM. This CDR3 is 14 amino acids long. This chain's CDR3 is CASGHVTLINEQFF. The CDR3, as DNA: TGTGCCAGCGGGCACGTCACACTTATCAATGAGCAGTTCTTC.

J is TRBJ1-2 and V is TRBV19; 7 bases map to TRBD1. CDR3 length equals 14 residues. From germline, CDR1 is LNHDA and CDR2 SQIVND (reference sequence). V lost 6 bases, J lost 4 bases, and 8 bases stayed unmatched. The CDR3 sequence: CASSAGTETYGYTF. The CDR3 nucleotides read TGTGCCAGTAGCGCTGGGACAGAGACCTATGGCTACACCTTC.

A remark on this clonotype: Relative to the germline gene, one junction end is altered; a read error may explain this. The chain uses TRBV12-3 or TRBV12-4 and TRBJ2-1, with TRBD2 identical over 12 bases. The CDR3 covers 12 residues. The CDR3 protein is CASSFLTSGGTF. The CDR3 DNA follows: TGTGCCAGCAGTTTTTTGACTAGCGGGGGCACATTC.

The V call is TRBV4-1, the J call TRBJ1-3, with 10 positions matching TRBD1. Germline CDR1 MGHRA, CDR2 YSYEKL. Unmatched junction bases numbered 1, after V lost 3 bases and J lost 2 bases. This CDR3 comprises 15 residues. The CDR3 loop is CASSQGTGAGNTIYF. The CDR3 nucleotides are TGCGCCAGCAGCCAGGGGACAGGGGCTGGAAACACCATATATTTT.

The chain recombines TRBV7-2 with TRBJ2-3; 14 positions match TRBD2. The germline V gene has CDR1 SGHTA and CDR2 FQGNSA. This CDR3 has 17 residues. Trimming cost V 5 bases and J 1 base; bases outside gene matches: 5. DNA for the CDR3: TGTGCCAGCAGCCCACAGGGACTAGCGGGAGGCACAGATACGCAGTATTTT. Encoded protein: CASSPQGLAGGTDTQYF.

V gene TRBV7-4 combines with J gene TRBJ1-5, with 9 bases identical to TRBD1. The junction had 11 bases not matched to a gene; V was cut back by 2 bases and J by 0 bases. Germline V gene data show CDR1 as SGHVT and CDR2 as SQSDAQ. The CDR3 loop spans 19 amino acids. CDR3 loop: CASSLKGGQGPYSNQPQHF. DNA of the CDR3: TGTGCCAGCAGCTTAAAGGGGGGACAGGGCCCTTATAGCAATCAGCCCCAGCATTTT.

V is TRBV7-8 and J is TRBJ2-5; D is unclear. The ends were cut back, 5 bases at V and 5 bases at J, with 18 bases in the middle. From germline, CDR1 is SGHVS and CDR2 FQNEAQ. CDR3 length: 15 residues. Here the CDR3 DNA reads TGTGCCAGCAGCCCAATGATAGTTTATTCTGAGACCCAGTACTTC. It specifies CASSPMIVYSETQYF.

This clonotype occurred once. The chain has TRBV27 and TRBJ2-7; the match to TRBD1 covers 9 bases. CDR3 length: 14 amino acids. Germline trimming cut 5 bases from V and 4 bases from J; bases unmatched to any gene: 6. In germline, CDR1 is MNHEY, CDR2 SMNVEV (reference sequence). The CDR3 nucleotides are TGTGCCAGCAGTCACGGGACAGGGAGGTACGAGCAGTACGTC. Its translation is CASSHGTGRYEQYV.

This clonotype was seen more than once but under ten times. The chain uses TRBV7-2 and TRBJ1-3; D is uncertain. Germline CDR1 reads SGHTA; CDR2 reads FQGNSA. Trimming shortened V by 1 base and J by 4 bases, and 14 bases separated the two germline ends. The CDR3 has 16 residues. The CDR3: CASSLDLSRIGNTIYF. For the CDR3, the DNA is TGTGCCAGCAGCTTAGACCTCTCTAGGATAGGAAACACCATATATTTT.

The chain combines TRBV7-9 with TRBJ2-7; D gene unclear. Trimming removed 2 bases from V and 0 bases from J, with 2 bases in between. Germline loops: CDR1 SEHNR, CDR2 FQNEAQ (reference sequence). The CDR3 extends over 12 amino acids. CDR3 loop: CASSLISYEQYV. DNA of the CDR3: TGTGCCAGCAGCTTAATCTCCTACGAGCAGTACGTC.

This clonotype has only a few counts. This sequence joins TRBV28 and TRBJ1-2; TRBD1 is a possible D gene (5 bases). The V end was cut by 6 bases, the J end by 7 bases, with 27 bases between. In germline, CDR1 is MDHEN, CDR2 SYDVKM. The CDR3 sequence is 17 residues long. CDR3 sequence (DNA): TGTGCCAGCAGCCCTCTGGGGGGGGACGAGGGTCTAGTTGGCTACACCTTC. Its translation: CASSPLGGDEGLVGYTF.

The gene calls are TRBV3-1 and TRBJ1-2; TRBD1 matches 8 bases. The germline gives CDR1 LGHDT, CDR2 YNNKEL (reference sequence). With 1 base clipped from V and 0 bases from J, the junction kept 4 bases outside the gene matches. The CDR3 is 16 residues long. CDR3 region: CASSQGGTGANYGYTF. In nucleotides, the CDR3 is TGTGCCAGCAGCCAAGGGGGGACAGGAGCTAACTATGGCTACACCTTC.

The chain combines TRBV4-2 with TRBJ2-1; 11 nucleotides line up with TRBD2. This CDR3 is built from 16 residues. The germline gives CDR1 LGHNA, CDR2 YNFKEQ. Trimming took 4 bases from V and 7 from J; bases not matched to a gene: 9. CDR3 DNA sequence: TGTGCCAGCAGCCCCCGGGTTAGGACTAGCGGGAATGAGCAGTTCTTC. It specifies CASSPRVRTSGNEQFF.

The table lists this clonotype with a few counts. The chain couples TRBV5-6 to TRBJ2-5, with 10 bases matching TRBD1. V dropped 3 bases and J dropped 6; count of bases not matched to a gene: 20. CDR1 is SGHDT, CDR2 YYEEEE, per germline. The CDR3 contains 19 residues. The CDR3 nucleotides read TGTGCCAGCAGCTCGGACAGGGGGTTGATCGGTACCATGCAGAAGACCCAGTACTTC. Its translation: CASSSDRGLIGTMQKTQYF.

This clonotype was found many times. The rearrangement uses TRBV7-2 and TRBJ1-3; possibly TRBD1 for D (6 bases). V dropped 1 base and J dropped 13 bases, with 20 bases sitting between them. From germline, CDR1 is SGHTA and CDR2 FQGNSA. The CDR3 runs to 15 residues. The CDR3: CASSLVSGEIGQIYF. The CDR3 region has the DNA TGTGCCAGCAGCTTAGTGTCGGGAGAGATCGGACAGATATATTTT. Filled out from reference TRBV7-2 and TRBJ1-3, the complete variable domain reads GAGVSQSPSNKVTEKGKDVELRCDPISGHTALYWYRQSLGQGLEFLIYFQGNSAPDKSGLPSDRFSAERTGGSVSTLTIQRTQQEDSAVYLCASSLVSGEIGQIYFGEGSWLTVV.

This rearrangement joins TRBV11-3 to TRBJ2-5, with 7 bases identical to TRBD2. The V gene's germline CDR1 is SGHNT and CDR2 YENEEA. This CDR3 is built from 13 residues. The J segment lost 5 bases and the V segment lost 7 bases, leaving 7 bases of the junction unmatched. The CDR3 is CASTLSGWETQYF. The CDR3 region has the DNA TGTGCCAGCACCCTTAGCGGGTGGGAGACCCAGTACTTC.

This chain links TRBV4-3 with TRBJ1-2; 9 bases line up with TRBD1. V gave up 0 bases and J gave up 6 bases; unmatched junction bases: 5. This CDR3 region has 15 residues. CDR1 LGHNA and CDR2 YSLEER come from the germline V gene. CDR3: CASSQEGQGVDGYTF. CDR3 in DNA: TGCGCCAGCAGCCAAGAGGGACAGGGAGTCGATGGCTACACCTTC.

Remarks on this clonotype: Given a much more abundant clone one base away, this may be a read error. This rearrangement joins TRBV7-2 to TRBJ2-5; no clear D gene. Between the trimmed V and J ends, which lost 4 bases and 4 bases, there was a span of 13 bases. This CDR3 has 14 amino acids. In germline, CDR1 is SGHTA, CDR2 FQGNSA. In DNA, the CDR3 is TGTGCCAGCAGCTCTTACATGGACGGAGAGACCCAGTACTTC. The encoded protein is CASSSYMDGETQYF.